This TCR beta chain is drawn from a study of CD8+ T cells in alopecia areata. Study-wide context: Treated patients' severity was scored by percentage of affected scalp area.

Comments on this clone: Its antigen is unidentified.

Treatment in this sample: oral pan-JAK inhibitor, 5-10 mg twice daily. The CDR3 runs 13 residues. Trimming removed 2 bases at V and 4 bases at J, with 8 bases between. Germline loops: CDR1 SGHAT, CDR2 FQNNGV. Extracted RNA was reverse transcribed into cDNA, the sequencing template. The data were produced by immunoSEQ multiplex PCR, yet TCRdb's version contains in-frame clones alone and is incomplete. The sample has 150,000 to 200,000 clones, approximately 50% seen once. Study-level points and caveats: Numerous expanded lesional clones remained in scalp and blood during tofacitinib.

The chain uses TRBV11-2 and TRBJ1-1; D might be TRBD1 (6 bases). Specimen: CD8+ T cells sorted from blood, collected between weeks 51 and 54, from a patient treated with tofacitinib. The receptor's source is a human donor with alopecia areata. The CDR3 is CASSLWGPTEAFF. CDR3 DNA: TGTGCCAGCAGCTTATGGGGGCCCACTGAAGCTTTCTTT.